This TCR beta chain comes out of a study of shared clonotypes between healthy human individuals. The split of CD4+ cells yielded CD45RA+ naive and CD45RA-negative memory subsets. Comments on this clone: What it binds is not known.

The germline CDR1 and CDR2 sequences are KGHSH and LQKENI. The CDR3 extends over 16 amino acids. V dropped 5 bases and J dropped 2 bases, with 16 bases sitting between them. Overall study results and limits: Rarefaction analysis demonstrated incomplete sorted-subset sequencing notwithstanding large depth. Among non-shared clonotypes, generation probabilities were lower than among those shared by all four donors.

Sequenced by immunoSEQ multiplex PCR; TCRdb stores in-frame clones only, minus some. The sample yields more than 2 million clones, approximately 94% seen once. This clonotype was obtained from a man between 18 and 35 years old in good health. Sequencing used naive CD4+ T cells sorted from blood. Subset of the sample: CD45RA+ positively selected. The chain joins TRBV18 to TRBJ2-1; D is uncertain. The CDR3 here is CASSSLNGRAYNEQFF. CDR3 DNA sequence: TGTGCCAGCTCATCTCTGAACGGGCGCGCCTACAATGAGCAGTTCTTC.